A single sample is the source of the 15 T cell receptor beta chains below, sequenced in a study of blood T cell repertoires in COVID-19. Sequenced by immunoSEQ multiplex PCR; TCRdb stores in-frame clones only, minus some. Of about 140,000 clones in the sample, roughly four fifths were seen once. The sample consisted of peripheral blood. The origin of the receptors is a woman in her 50s with active or convalescent COVID-19.

The J gene is TRBJ2-1, the V gene TRBV7-2, with D perhaps TRBD1 (6 bases). Trimming took 3 bases from V and 9 from J, leaving 9 bases between them. Germline CDR1 is SGHTA and CDR2 is FQGNSA. The CDR3 sequence is 12 residues long. The CDR3 region has the DNA TGTGCCAGCAGCTTCCTAGGGGGTGAGCAGTTCTTC. Residues: CASSFLGGEQFF.

The chain links TRBV4-2 to TRBJ2-1, with 10 bases fitting TRBD2. V shed 1 base, J shed 9 bases, and the junction held 3 bases outside the gene matches. Germline values: CDR1 LGHNA, CDR2 YNFKEQ. This CDR3 is built from 14 residues. CDR3 amino acids: CASSQGVAGGEQFF. For the CDR3, the DNA is TGTGCCAGCAGCCAAGGGGTAGCGGGGGGTGAGCAGTTCTTC.

V and J are TRBV6-5 and TRBJ2-3, with 7 bases aligning to TRBD2. The CDR3 totals 14 residues. V lost 4 bases, J lost 5 bases, and 6 bases stayed unmatched. Germline values: CDR1 MNHEY, CDR2 SVGAGI. CDR3 nucleotides: TGTGCCAGCAGTTTCCGGGACTACAAAGATACGCAGTATTTT. Translated, it gives CASSFRDYKDTQYF.

CDR3 nucleotide sequence: TGTGCCAGCAGTTACCGCGGGGATACGCAGTATTTT. It yields the protein CASSYRGDTQYF. The rearrangement links TRBV6-6 to TRBJ2-3; the D gene is possibly TRBD2 (5 bases). This CDR3 comprises 12 residues. Germline lookup yields CDR1 MNHNY and CDR2 SVGAGI (reference sequence). The V gene lost 2 bases and the J gene lost 6 bases, with 6 bases spanning the gap.

The rearrangement links TRBV5-1 to TRBJ2-1, with TRBD2 matching 12 bases. V lost 3 bases and J lost 3; bases outside the gene matches: 7. CDR1 is SGHRS, CDR2 YFSETQ, per germline. There are 17 residues in the CDR3. The CDR3 coding sequence is TGCGCCAGCAGCTCGGGTCTAGCGGGGGGGCTCTACAATGAGCAGTTCTTC. Its protein is CASSSGLAGGLYNEQFF.

Written as DNA, the CDR3 is TGTGCCAGCAGTTACTCGGCAGGGGATTCACCCCTCCACTTT. This translates into CASSYSAGDSPLHF. V and J are TRBV6-6 and TRBJ1-6; the D gene is possibly TRBD1 (6 bases). Germline V lookup: CDR1 MNHNY, CDR2 SVGAGI (reference sequence). The CDR3 contains 14 residues. The V end lost 0 bases, the J end lost 8 bases, and 8 bases lay between the germline ends.

V is TRBV7-2 and J is TRBJ1-2; D is perhaps TRBD1 (5 bases). The V and J ends lost 2 bases and 4 bases respectively, with 17 bases between them. The CDR3 covers 16 residues. Germline V gives CDR1 SGHTA, CDR2 FQGNSA. CDR3 residues: CASSLRSSGRAYGYTF. Here the CDR3 DNA reads TGTGCCAGCAGCTTACGGTCCTCCGGCAGGGCCTATGGCTACACCTTC.

The rearrangement links TRBV7-2 to TRBJ1-1, with TRBD1 matching 11 bases. The V gene's germline CDR1 is SGHTA and CDR2 FQGNSA. Trimming removed 0 bases from V and 10 bases from J; junction bases left unmatched: 7. The length of the CDR3 is 15 residues. The CDR3 nucleotides read TGTGCCAGCAGCTTAGCGGGACAGGGGGGAGTCGGAGCTTTCTTT. Translated, it gives CASSLAGQGGVGAFF.

V usage is TRBV4-3 and J usage is TRBJ2-3; 8 nucleotides agree with TRBD1. The CDR3 covers 15 residues. Looked up from germline, CDR1 is LGHNA and CDR2 is YSLEER. J lost 0 bases, V lost 4 bases, and 3 bases had no gene match. CDR3 sequence: CASSRHRGSTDTQYF. The CDR3 DNA reads as TGCGCCAGCAGCCGGCACAGGGGGAGCACAGATACGCAGTATTTT.

The genes are TRBV10-3 and TRBJ1-1; a weak D match, TRBD1 (5 bases). Germline V lookup: CDR1 ENHRY, CDR2 SYGVKD. The CDR3 length is 17 residues. The V end lost 0 bases, the J end lost 2 bases, and 16 bases lay between the germline ends. CDR3 sequence: CAISESTGVGVNTEAFF. Written as DNA, the CDR3 is TGTGCCATCAGTGAGTCGACGGGGGTAGGGGTAAACACTGAAGCTTTCTTT.

V is TRBV27 and J is TRBJ2-7; 7 positions agree with TRBD2. Germline V lookup: CDR1 MNHEY, CDR2 SMNVEV (reference sequence). The trim removed 0 bases at V and 0 bases at J, leaving 2 bases unmatched. The CDR3 contains 15 residues. The CDR3 reads CASSLSRDYSYEQYF. Written as DNA, the CDR3 is TGTGCCAGCAGTTTATCCAGGGACTACTCCTACGAGCAGTACTTC.

This clone has just a few counts. The CDR3 DNA follows: TGTGCCAGCAGCTTATCACACAGCACAGATACGCAGTATTTT. Translating it yields CASSLSHSTDTQYF. The chain has TRBV7-3 and TRBJ2-3; D unresolved. Germline V lookup: CDR1 SGHTA, CDR2 FQGTGA. The V end lost 2 bases, the J end lost 0 bases, and 6 bases lay between the germline ends. This CDR3 region has 14 residues.

This rearrangement joins TRBV3-1 (or the pseudogene TRBV3-2) to TRBJ1-3; D perhaps matches TRBD1 (5 bases). Germline values: CDR1 LGHDT, CDR2 YNNKEL (reference sequence). V was pared by 4 bases and J by 7 bases, with 14 bases between. This CDR3 contains 14 residues. CDR3 loop: CASSPLLKGNTIYF. CDR3 DNA sequence: TGTGCCAGCAGCCCCCTACTGAAGGGGAACACCATATATTTT.

This clone showed up just a few times. The chain employs TRBV29-1 and TRBJ1-6; 8 bases map to TRBD1. Germline V CDR1 and CDR2: SQVTM, ANQGSEA. CDR3 size: 13 residues. With 7 bases clipped from V and 8 bases from J, the junction kept 7 bases outside the gene matches. The CDR3, as DNA: TGCAGCGCATCGACAGGGGTAGATTCACCCCTCCACTTT. As protein: CSASTGVDSPLHF. Drawing the rest from reference TRBV29-1 and TRBJ1-6, the complete variable domain is SAVISQKPSRDICQRGTSLTIQCQVDSQVTMMFWYRQQPGQSLTLIATANQGSEATYESGFVIDKFPISRPNLTFSTLTVSNMSPEDSSIYLCSASTGVDSPLHFGNGTRLTVT.

As DNA, the CDR3 is TGTGCCAGCAGCAGCTCCTATAATTCACCCCTCCACTTT. This encodes CASSSSYNSPLHF. This sequence joins TRBV12-3 or TRBV12-4 and TRBJ1-6; D is unresolved. Trimming pared 6 bases from V and 0 bases from J, leaving 3 bases between. The CDR3 runs to 13 residues.